Reported below is one T cell receptor beta chain. What it binds is not known. The CDR3 covers 13 residues. Germline values: CDR1 MDHEN, CDR2 SYDVKM. The V gene lost 6 bases and the J gene lost 1 base, with 9 bases spanning the gap. Produced via immunoSEQ multiplex PCR; TCRdb's table is partial and in-frame only. The top ten hold around 4.7% of the sample, which has about 63,000 clones, around 67% seen once. The data originate from a study of T cells in tumors after PD-1 blockade. Overall study context: Excluded were patients with checkpoint blockade, immunosuppressants, or radiotherapy or other anti-cancer therapy within 4 weeks. Mean per blood sample: about 110,000 templates (about 21,000-270,000), some 40,000 unique clonotypes. Study-wide results and limits: About 41% of tumor TCR clonotypes were also found in blood.

Template: tumor biopsy or peripheral blood genomic DNA, 616-6,004 ng per sample. The chain employs TRBV28 and TRBJ1-1; D ambiguous. The TCR sequence derives from a human donor with basal cell carcinoma. This sample comprised PBMCs, obtained after anti-PD-1 treatment. CDR3 sequence reads: CASRHLENTEAFF. CDR3 sequence (DNA): TGTGCCAGCAGACACCTGGAGAACACTGAAGCTTTCTTT. Complete variable domain (other parts from reference TRBV28 and TRBJ1-1): DVKVTQSSRYLVKRTGEKVFLECVQDMDHENMFWYRQDPGLGLRLIYFSYDVKMKEKGDIPEGYSVSREKKERFSLILESASTNQTSMYLCASRHLENTEAFFGQGTRLTVV.